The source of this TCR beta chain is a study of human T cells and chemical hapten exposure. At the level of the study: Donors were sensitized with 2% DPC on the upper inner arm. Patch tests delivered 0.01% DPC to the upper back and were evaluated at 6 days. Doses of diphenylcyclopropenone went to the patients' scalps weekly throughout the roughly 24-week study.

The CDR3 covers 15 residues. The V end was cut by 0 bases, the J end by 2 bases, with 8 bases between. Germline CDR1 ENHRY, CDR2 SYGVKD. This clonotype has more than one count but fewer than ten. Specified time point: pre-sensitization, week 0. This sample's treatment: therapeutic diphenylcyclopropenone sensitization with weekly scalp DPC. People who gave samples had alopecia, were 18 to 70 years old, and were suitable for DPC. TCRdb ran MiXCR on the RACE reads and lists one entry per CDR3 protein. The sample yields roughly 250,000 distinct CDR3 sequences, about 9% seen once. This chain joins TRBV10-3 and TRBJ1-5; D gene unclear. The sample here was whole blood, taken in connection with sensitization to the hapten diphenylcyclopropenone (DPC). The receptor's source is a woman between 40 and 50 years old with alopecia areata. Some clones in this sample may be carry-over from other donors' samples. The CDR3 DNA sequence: TGTGCCATCAGTGAGTCGGTGGTGCGCAATCAGCCCCAGCATTTT. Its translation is CAISESVVRNQPQHF.